This TCR beta chain was captured by sequencing in a study of CD8 T cells in ankylosing spondylitis. This clonotype has at least ten counts. Via MiXCR, TCRdb re-called the 5' RACE reads, giving one row per CDR3 protein. The sample yields some 240,000 distinct CDR3 sequences, roughly a quarter seen once. Germline V gene lookup returns CDR1 ENHRY and CDR2 SYGVKD. V was clipped by 5 bases and J by 2 bases, with 13 bases between them. The CDR3 is made up of 14 amino acids. The source material was blood, either unsorted or a sorted T cell fraction (not recorded which). The chain couples TRBV10-3 to TRBJ2-7, with TRBD1 as a possible D gene (5 bases). The TCR sequence derives from a male donor with ankylosing spondylitis or in good health (not recorded which). In DNA form, the CDR3 reads TGTGCCATCAGTAGAAGGGAAGGGGCCTACGAGCAGTACTTC. Its protein is CAISRREGAYEQYF.